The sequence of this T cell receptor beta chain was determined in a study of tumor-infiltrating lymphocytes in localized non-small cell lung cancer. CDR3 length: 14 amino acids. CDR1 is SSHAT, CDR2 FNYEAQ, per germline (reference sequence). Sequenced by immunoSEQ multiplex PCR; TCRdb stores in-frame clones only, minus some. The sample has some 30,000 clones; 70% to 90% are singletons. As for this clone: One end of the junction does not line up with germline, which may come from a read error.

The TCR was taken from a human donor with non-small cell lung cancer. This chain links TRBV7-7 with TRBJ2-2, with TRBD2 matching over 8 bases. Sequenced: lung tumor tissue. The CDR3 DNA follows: TGTGCTAGCAGCTTAGCGGGGAGCACCGGGGAGCTGTTTTTT. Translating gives CASSLAGSTGELFF.